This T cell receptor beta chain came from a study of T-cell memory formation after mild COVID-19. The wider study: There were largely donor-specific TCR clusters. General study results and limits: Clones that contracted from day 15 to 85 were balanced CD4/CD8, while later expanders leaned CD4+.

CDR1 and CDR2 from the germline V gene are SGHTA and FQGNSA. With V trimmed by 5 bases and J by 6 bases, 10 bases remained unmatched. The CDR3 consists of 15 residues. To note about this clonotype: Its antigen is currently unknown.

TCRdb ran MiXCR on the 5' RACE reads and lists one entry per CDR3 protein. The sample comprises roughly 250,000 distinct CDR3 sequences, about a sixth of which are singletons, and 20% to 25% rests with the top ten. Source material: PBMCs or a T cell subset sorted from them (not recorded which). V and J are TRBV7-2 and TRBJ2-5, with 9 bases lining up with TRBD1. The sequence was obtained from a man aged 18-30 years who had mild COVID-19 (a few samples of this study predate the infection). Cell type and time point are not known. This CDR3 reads CASSPITGTGQTQYF. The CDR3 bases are TGTGCCAGCAGCCCGATTACCGGGACAGGGCAGACCCAGTACTTC.